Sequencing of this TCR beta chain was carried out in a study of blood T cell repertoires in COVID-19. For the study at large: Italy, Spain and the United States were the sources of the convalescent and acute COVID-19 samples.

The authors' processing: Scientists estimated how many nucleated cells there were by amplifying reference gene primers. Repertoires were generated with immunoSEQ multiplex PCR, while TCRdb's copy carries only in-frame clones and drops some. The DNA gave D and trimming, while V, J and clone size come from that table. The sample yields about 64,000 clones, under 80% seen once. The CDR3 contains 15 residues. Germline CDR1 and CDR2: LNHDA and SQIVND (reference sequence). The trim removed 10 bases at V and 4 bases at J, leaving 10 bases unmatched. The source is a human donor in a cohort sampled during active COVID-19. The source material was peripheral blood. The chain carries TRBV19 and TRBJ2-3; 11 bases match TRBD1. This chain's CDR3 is CATSYGGQGADTQYF. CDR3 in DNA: TGTGCCACCTCTTATGGGGGACAGGGGGCAGATACGCAGTATTTT.